These 8 T cell receptor beta chains were sequenced from one sample in a study of neoadjuvant anti-PD-1 for oral cavity cancer. Stated time point: after neoadjuvant nivolumab, at surgical resection. Method: immunoSEQ multiplex PCR; TCRdb's copy keeps in-frame clones and lacks some. The sample shows roughly 13,000 clones, roughly 74% of them seen only once. This specimen was PBMCs, taken after nivolumab (anti-PD-1) treatment. Every receptor here comes from a person aged 35-80 years with oral cavity squamous cell carcinoma.

The V and J genes are TRBV6-5 and TRBJ1-2, with 10 bases identical to TRBD1. Germline V CDR1 and CDR2: MNHEY, SVGAGI. V gave up 2 bases and J gave up 4 bases; unmatched junction bases: 7. The CDR3 is 16 residues long. The CDR3 bases are TGTGCCAGCAGTTACAGGGGACAGGGGTTTAGCTATGGCTACACCTTC. Protein: CASSYRGQGFSYGYTF.

The genes are TRBV9 and TRBJ2-1; D remains ambiguous. Germline CDR1 reads SGDLS; CDR2 reads YYNGEE. There are 12 residues in the CDR3. V lost 3 bases, J lost 7 bases, and 8 bases lay in between. In DNA, the CDR3 is TGTGCCAGCAGCGGTAGTGGGAATGAGCAGTTCTTC. This gives the protein CASSGSGNEQFF.

This chain connects TRBV5-1 to TRBJ2-3, with D possibly being TRBD1 or TRBD2 (7 bases each). Per germline, CDR1 SGHRS and CDR2 YFSETQ. This CDR3 is built from 15 residues. Trimming took off 6 bases at V and 0 bases at J, with 14 bases between the two ends. The CDR3 nucleotides are TGCGCCAGCATGCAGGGGGGGACTAGCACAGATACGCAGTATTTT. This sequence encodes CASMQGGTSTDTQYF. The complete variable domain, with remaining parts taken from reference TRBV5-1 and TRBJ2-3, reads KAGVTQTPRYLIKTRGQQVTLSCSPISGHRSVSWYQQTPGQGLQFLFEYFSETQRNKGNFPGRFSGRQFSNSRSEMNVSTLELGDSALYLCASMQGGTSTDTQYFGPGTRLTVL.

The rearrangement uses TRBV7-9 and TRBJ1-2; D uncertain. The CDR3 is made up of 15 amino acids. Trimming took 5 bases from V and 4 from J, leaving 17 bases between them. CDR1 and CDR2 from the germline V gene are SEHNR and FQNEAQ (reference sequence). CDR3 protein: CASSPQVFYGYGYTF. CDR3 DNA sequence: TGTGCCAGCAGCCCCCAGGTTTTTTACGGCTATGGCTACACCTTC.

The gene calls are TRBV30 and TRBJ2-5; 8 nucleotides agree with TRBD2. The junction had 7 bases not matched to a gene; V was cut back by 3 bases and J by 4 bases. CDR1 and CDR2 from the germline V gene are GTSNPN and SVGIG (reference sequence). This CDR3 region has 14 residues. The CDR3 nucleotides read TGTGCCTGGAGCAAAGGACTAGCTGGAGAGACCCAGTACTTC. Translating it yields CAWSKGLAGETQYF.

This CDR3 reads CASSRPGGIYEQYF. CDR3 bases: TGTGCCAGCAGCCGTCCGGGGGGCATCTACGAGCAGTACTTC. This sequence joins TRBV11-2 and TRBJ2-5, with D maybe TRBD2 (7 bases). The end of the DNA aligns better with TRBJ2-7, so the J call may be wrong. This CDR3 has 14 amino acids. The germline gives CDR1 SGHAT, CDR2 FQNNGV.

This chain connects TRBV5-6 to TRBJ2-7; weak D call: TRBD1 (5 bases). The CDR3 has 14 amino acids. The V gene's germline CDR1 is SGHDT and CDR2 YYEEEE. The V and J ends lost 0 bases and 0 bases respectively, with 7 bases between them. The CDR3 spells CASSLVDSSYEQYF. The CDR3 DNA reads TGTGCCAGCAGCTTGGTTGACAGCTCCTACGAGCAGTACTTC.

This chain joins TRBV7-8 and TRBJ2-1; possible D gene TRBD1, 6 bases. Between the trimmed V and J ends, which lost 5 bases and 7 bases, there was a span of 18 bases. The germline CDR1 and CDR2 sequences are SGHVS and FQNEAQ. The CDR3 sequence is 15 residues long. As DNA, the CDR3 is TGTGCCAGCAGCAAGGGGCAGGGGTTTCGGAATGAGCAGTTCTTC. Residues: CASSKGQGFRNEQFF.